Sequencing of this T cell receptor (beta chain) was carried out in a study of tumor-infiltrating lymphocytes in primary liver carcinoma. Turning to the study itself: Samples gave roughly 3.5 to 8 million productive TCRbeta reads, similar across tissue types. Study results and limitations: Tumors reached a significantly greater top-250-clone fraction than blood did (p = 0.039). The overlap of tumor-adjacent and tumor-blood pairs was smaller than that of tumor region pairs.

The authors made TCR beta cDNA from 450 to 600 ng total RNA with a constant-region primer. It was through three nested multiplex PCR rounds of slightly modified ARM-PCR that TCR beta libraries arose. The first two PCR rounds, nine to ten cycles each, used TRBV1-TRBV30 forward primers and a C-beta reverse primer. TCRdb re-derived calls from the multiplex PCR reads in MiXCR, one entry per CDR3 protein. The repertoire holds roughly 86,000 distinct CDR3 sequences, with around 68% as singletons. Bulk tissue was left unsorted, and RNA and DNA were co-extracted from about 21-30 mg of it. There were only treatment-naive patients, all with chronic HBV infection. CDR1 and CDR2 from the germline V gene are MDHEN and SYDVKM. Trimming removed 2 bases at V and 10 bases at J, with 14 bases between. CDR3 length: 14 residues. Details on this clonotype: No antigen is known for it. No conserved phenylalanine or tryptophan ends this CDR3, so it is likely a read error.

Sequenced sample: tumor-adjacent normal liver tissue. The TCR sequence derives from a middle-aged man with primary liver carcinoma and hepatitis B virus infection. V is TRBV28 and J is TRBJ1-4; D is undetermined. As DNA, the CDR3 is TGTGCCAGCAGTTTAGGACTGCTTAAAGGAAAACTGTTTCTT. Protein: CASSLGLLKGKLFL.